The 5 T cell receptor beta chains presented below share a single source sample, sequenced in a study of blood T cell repertoires in COVID-19. Assay used: immunoSEQ multiplex PCR; TCRdb lists only in-frame clones, some missing. The sample comprises about 91,000 clones, around 80% of which are singletons, and 6.5% to 9% rests with the top ten. Input material: peripheral blood. These receptors all come from a man between 65 and 85 years old with acute or convalescent COVID-19.

The CDR3 loop is CASSGNYREIGNTIYF. The CDR3 nucleotides are TGTGCCAGCAGCGGAAATTACAGGGAGATTGGAAACACCATATATTTT. The chain links TRBV9 to TRBJ1-3; D possibly corresponds to TRBD1 (6 bases). Trimming removed 3 bases at V and 3 bases at J, with 16 bases between. The germline V gene has CDR1 SGDLS and CDR2 YYNGEE. This CDR3 has 16 amino acids.

CDR3 DNA sequence: TGCGCCAGCAGCCCCTTTGGACCGACTAGCGGGATTGCCTACGAGCAGTACTTC. Its protein product is CASSPFGPTSGIAYEQYF. V is TRBV5-1 and J is TRBJ2-7; TRBD2 matches at 11 bases. The V gene's germline CDR1 is SGHRS and CDR2 YFSETQ. There are 18 residues in the CDR3. Unmatched junction bases numbered 14, after V lost 4 bases and J lost 2 bases. Using reference TRBV5-1 and TRBJ2-7 for the parts outside the CDR3, the full variable domain is KAGVTQTPRYLIKTRGQQVTLSCSPISGHRSVSWYQQTPGQGLQFLFEYFSETQRNKGNFPGRFSGRQFSNSRSEMNVSTLELGDSALYLCASSPFGPTSGIAYEQYFGPGTRLTVT.

This chain uses TRBV4-1 with TRBJ2-2; no reliable D call. The germline V and J ends were trimmed by 0 bases and 3 bases, with 14 bases remaining between them. Looked up from germline, CDR1 is MGHRA and CDR2 is YSYEKL. This CDR3 comprises 17 residues. The CDR3 nucleotides are TGCGCCAGCAGCCAAGAGTACTCCCCGCGGTACACCGGGGAGCTGTTTTTT. Amino acids: CASSQEYSPRYTGELFF.

The rearrangement links TRBV5-6 to TRBJ2-2; D unresolved. CDR3 length: 14 amino acids. Trimming shortened V by 1 base and J by 0 bases, and 4 bases separated the two germline ends. Germline CDR1 reads SGHDT; CDR2 reads YYEEEE. CDR3: CASSLIANTGELFF. CDR3 nucleotide sequence: TGTGCCAGCAGCTTGATCGCGAACACCGGGGAGCTGTTTTTT.

The rearrangement uses TRBV7-8 and TRBJ1-3; D remains ambiguous. V was clipped by 2 bases and J by 0 bases, with 11 bases between them. The CDR3 length is 16 residues. CDR1 SGHVS and CDR2 FQNEAQ come from the germline V gene. The CDR3 protein is CASSLIFSFSGNTIYF. The CDR3 bases are TGTGCCAGCAGCTTAATTTTTTCGTTCTCTGGAAACACCATATATTTT.